Below are 3 T cell receptor beta chains sequenced from a single sample in a study of T cell changes during pregnancy in multiple sclerosis (dated by TCRdb to 2018 to 2020). To prepare the library, the immunoSEQ multiplex PCR assay was applied. The immuneACCESS repertoire file appears here via TCRdb, limited to in-frame rearrangements. These files lack a portion of the clones; in checked studies, under half of the deficit traces to unresolved V genes, and the cause of the others is not known. The sample table contains about 100,000 clones; only one count was recorded for approximately 92% of them. Roughly 2% of the sample is taken by the ten largest. This material consisted of peripheral blood, taken after pregnancy. These receptors originate from a female donor with multiple sclerosis, enrolled in a pregnancy study.

The V and J genes are TRBV4-3 and TRBJ1-1; 9 nucleotides agree with TRBD1. The germline CDR1 and CDR2 sequences are LGHNA and YSLEER. This CDR3 comprises 15 residues. J was trimmed by 6 bases and V by 0 bases; bases with no gene match: 5. The CDR3 here is CASSQDGTGRAEAFF. In DNA, the CDR3 is TGCGCCAGCAGCCAAGACGGGACAGGGAGGGCTGAAGCTTTCTTT.

V usage is TRBV29-1 and J usage is TRBJ1-2, with 7 bases aligning to TRBD1. The CDR3 contains 13 residues. V trimming: 4 bases; J trimming: 4 bases; junction bases outside the gene matches: 6. Germline V gene data show CDR1 as SQVTM and CDR2 as ANQGSEA. The CDR3 sequence: CSVGETGTYGYTF. CDR3 bases: TGCAGCGTTGGGGAGACAGGGACCTATGGCTACACCTTC.

The gene calls are TRBV28 and TRBJ2-1; the match to TRBD1 covers 10 bases. Germline V gene data show CDR1 as MDHEN and CDR2 as SYDVKM. CDR3 size: 20 residues. V was pared by 1 base and J by 2 bases, with 14 bases of the junction left unmatched. This CDR3 reads CASSLFGTGQGFGTYNEQFF. CDR3 sequence (DNA): TGTGCCAGCAGTTTATTTGGTACGGGACAGGGGTTTGGGACCTACAATGAGCAGTTCTTC.